This T cell receptor (beta chain) is from a study of beta chain features in type 1 diabetes. Expressed TCRB transcripts were sequenced, since all the RNA that had been isolated was reverse transcribed. The data were produced by immunoSEQ multiplex PCR, yet TCRdb's version contains in-frame clones alone and is incomplete. The sample comprises about 370,000 clones, about 14% of which are singletons, and 0.019% rests with the top ten. The CDR3 runs to 13 residues. Germline V CDR1 and CDR2: MNHEY, SVGAGI. The junction had 2 bases not matched to a gene; V was cut back by 9 bases and J by 2 bases. The clonotype was recovered from a woman aged 18-29 years in good health. This sequence joins TRBV6-5 and TRBJ2-7; 12 bases are a match to TRBD2. Sequencing input: naive CD4+ T cells from blood. The CDR3 protein is CASSSGRAYEQYF. In DNA form, the CDR3 reads TGTGCCAGTTCTAGCGGGAGGGCCTACGAGCAGTACTTC.